This T cell receptor (beta chain) was retrieved from a study of regulatory T cells in long-lasting Graves disease. General study points: The study found lower TCR diversity in persistent Graves' patients than in newly diagnosed ones.

The CDR3 runs to 14 residues. CDR1 is SGHTA, CDR2 FQGNSA, per germline. The V end was cut by 5 bases, the J end by 0 bases, with 11 bases between. Time point specified: persistent/refractory GD, antithyroid drugs over 5 years with positive TRAb. From PBMCs, RNA was extracted and then used to make the TCR library. Nine milliliters of peripheral blood were taken and placed in EDTA tubes. In building TCR beta libraries, iRepertoire HTBI primers were used together with Arm-PCR of CDR3 regions. TCRdb re-called the multiplex PCR reads through MiXCR, storing one row per CDR3 protein. The repertoire holds about 310,000 distinct CDR3 sequences, with 22% as singletons. This clonotype was counted between two and nine times. Its antigen is still unknown.

The TCR originated in a female donor with Graves disease. The sequenced sample was peripheral blood mononuclear cells (PBMCs), obtained when the disease was refractory, from a patient treated with antithyroid drugs. The chain recombines TRBV7-2 with TRBJ2-7; possibly TRBD2 for D (5 bases). Here the CDR3 DNA reads TGTGCCAGCAGCCTTAGCGTTAGCTCCTACGAGCAGTACTTC. The encoded protein is CASSLSVSSYEQYF.